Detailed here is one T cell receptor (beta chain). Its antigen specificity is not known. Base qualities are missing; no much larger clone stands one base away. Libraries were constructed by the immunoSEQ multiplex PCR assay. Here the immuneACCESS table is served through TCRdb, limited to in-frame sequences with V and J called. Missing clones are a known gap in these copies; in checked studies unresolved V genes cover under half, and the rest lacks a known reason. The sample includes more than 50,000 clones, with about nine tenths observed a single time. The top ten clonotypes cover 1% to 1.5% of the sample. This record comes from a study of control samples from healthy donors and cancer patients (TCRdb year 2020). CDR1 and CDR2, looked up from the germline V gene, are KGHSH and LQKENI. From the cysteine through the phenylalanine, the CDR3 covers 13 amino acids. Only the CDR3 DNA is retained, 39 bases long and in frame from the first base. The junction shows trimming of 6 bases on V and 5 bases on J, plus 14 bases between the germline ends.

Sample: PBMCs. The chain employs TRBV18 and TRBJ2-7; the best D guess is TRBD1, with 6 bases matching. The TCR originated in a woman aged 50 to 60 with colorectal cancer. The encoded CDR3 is CASSPGHRDEQYF. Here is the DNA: TGTGCCAGCTCGCCGGGACACCGGGACGAGCAGTACTTC.